This T cell receptor beta chain is from a study of T cells after yellow fever vaccination. CDR1 is ENHRY, CDR2 SYGVKD, per germline. CDR3 size: 14 residues. V dropped 4 bases and J dropped 10 bases, with 14 bases sitting between them. Details on this clonotype: Its antigen is unknown.

TCRdb re-called the 5' RACE reads with MiXCR, one entry per CDR3 protein. The sample carries hundreds of thousands of distinct CDR3 sequences, 3.6% recorded once. Study results and caveats: Peaking faster, on day 5 versus 15, the secondary response was nonetheless weaker.

The chain combines TRBV10-3 with TRBJ1-6; a weak D match, TRBD1 (6 bases). The clonotype comes from a man younger than 35 who received the YFV17D yellow fever vaccine. The sequences come from PBMCs, collected on the day of the yellow fever booster vaccination. The DNA of the CDR3 is TGTGCCATCAGTGTGGCGGGGGGCTCCTCACCCCTCCACTTT. It translates to CAISVAGGSSPLHF.